Shown below are 31 T cell receptor beta chains from a single sample sequenced in a study of cytomegalovirus exposure and HLA in healthy donors. Researchers ran the PCR with 60 Vbeta and 13 Jbeta primers. Method: immunoSEQ multiplex PCR; TCRdb's copy keeps in-frame clones and lacks some. The table records 200,000 or so clones, 84% of them present only once. What was sequenced was PBMCs. These TCRs come from a boy aged 5-17 years in good health and CMV-seronegative.

The chain's CDR3 is CSVVQGASGANVLTF. In nucleotides, the CDR3 is TGCAGCGTTGTACAGGGGGCTTCTGGGGCCAACGTCCTGACTTTC. The rearrangement links TRBV29-1 to TRBJ2-6; 9 nucleotides align to TRBD1. The germline V gene has CDR1 SQVTM and CDR2 ANQGSEA. After removal of 4 bases from V and 1 base from J, the junction contained 2 bases not matched to a gene. CDR3 length: 15 residues.

V gene TRBV5-1 combines with J gene TRBJ1-2, with D perhaps TRBD1 (6 bases). Germline loops: CDR1 SGHRS, CDR2 YFSETQ. The ends were cut back, 4 bases at V and 4 bases at J, with 11 bases in the middle. The CDR3 is made up of 13 amino acids. DNA of the CDR3: TGCGCCAGCAGCGCGGACAGATCCTATGGCTACACCTTC. It codes for CASSADRSYGYTF. Full variable domain (outside the CDR3, taken from reference TRBV5-1 and TRBJ1-2): KAGVTQTPRYLIKTRGQQVTLSCSPISGHRSVSWYQQTPGQGLQFLFEYFSETQRNKGNFPGRFSGRQFSNSRSEMNVSTLELGDSALYLCASSADRSYGYTFGSGTRLTVV.

This sequence joins TRBV28 and TRBJ1-5; D is perhaps TRBD1 (6 bases). Trimming removed 5 bases at V and 7 bases at J, with 15 bases between. The germline V gene encodes CDR1 MDHEN and CDR2 SYDVKM. The CDR3 is 14 residues long. The CDR3 DNA reads TGTGCCAGCAGTCGGGAGGGGGTTTGGCAGCCCCAGCATTTT. Translation gives CASSREGVWQPQHF. The entire variable domain, with the rest obtained from reference TRBV28 and TRBJ1-5, is as follows: DVKVTQSSRYLVKRTGEKVFLECVQDMDHENMFWYRQDPGLGLRLIYFSYDVKMKEKGDIPEGYSVSREKKERFSLILESASTNQTSMYLCASSREGVWQPQHFGDGTRLSIL.

The chain recombines TRBV5-1 with TRBJ2-7; D gene unclear. The germline V and J ends were trimmed by 4 bases and 4 bases, with 15 bases remaining between them. Germline V gene lookup returns CDR1 SGHRS and CDR2 YFSETQ. CDR3 length: 14 residues. DNA for the CDR3: TGCGCCAGCAGCGTAGCCCCGAGAGGATACGAGCAGTACTTC. This codes for CASSVAPRGYEQYF.

V and J are TRBV6-1 and TRBJ1-2; the D is unclear. Germline lookup yields CDR1 MNHNS and CDR2 SASEGT. The CDR3 covers 14 residues. Trimming left V 1 base short and J 0 bases short, with 6 bases between. The DNA for the CDR3 is TGTGCCAGCAGTGAAGGGGAGGCTAACTATGGCTACACCTTC. Translation gives CASSEGEANYGYTF.

CDR3 in amino acids: CASSNETPFF. For the CDR3, the DNA is TGTGCCAGCAGTAACGAGACACCGTTCTTC. The chain uses TRBV2 and TRBJ2-1; D is undetermined. V lost 5 bases and J 15 bases, leaving 11 bases between the germline ends. The CDR3 has 10 amino acids. Germline-derived CDR1 and CDR2 are SNHLY and FYNNEI.

The chain employs TRBV7-2 and TRBJ2-5; possibly TRBD1 for D (5 bases). The V gene lost 2 bases and the J gene lost 5 bases, with 15 bases spanning the gap. The CDR3 totals 15 residues. Germline V gene sequence: CDR1 SGHTA, CDR2 FQGNSA. CDR3 DNA: TGTGCCAGCAGCTTAATGGCAGGGCGTTGGGAGACCCAGTACTTC. This encodes CASSLMAGRWETQYF.

The chain couples TRBV9 to TRBJ1-2; TRBD1 might be the D (5 bases). The CDR3 spans 17 residues. Germline values: CDR1 SGDLS, CDR2 YYNGEE. The V and J ends lost 3 bases and 1 base respectively, with 19 bases between them. The CDR3 region is CASSGGGGPSFNYGYTF. In DNA, the CDR3 is TGTGCCAGCAGCGGTGGCGGGGGTCCTTCTTTTAACTATGGCTACACCTTC.

The CDR3 loop reads CASSTQGGYGYTF. The CDR3 bases are TGTGCCAGCAGCACGCAGGGGGGCTATGGCTACACCTTC. This chain links TRBV11-3 with TRBJ1-2, with TRBD1 matching 7 bases. Germline assignment: CDR1 SGHNT and CDR2 YENEEA. The CDR3 runs to 13 residues. V was clipped by 5 bases and J by 4 bases; unmatched bases: 4.

Regarding this clone: Relative to the germline gene, one junction end is altered; a read error may explain this. The CDR3 spells CASSLNGPAGTWDF. CDR3 bases: TGTGCCAGCAGCTTAAATGGGCCCGCGGGAACGTGGGACTTT. The rearrangement uses TRBV7-3 and TRBJ1-1; no clear D gene. CDR3 length equals 14 residues. Germline CDR1 reads SGHTA; CDR2 reads FQGTGA.

The rearrangement links TRBV6-5 to TRBJ2-7, with D maybe TRBD1 (6 bases). This CDR3 region has 15 residues. CDR1 and CDR2 from the germline V gene are MNHEY and SVGAGI. Trimming stripped 6 bases from V and 4 bases from J, with 19 bases between. The CDR3 region is CASSHGPGQTYEQYF. CDR3 sequence (DNA): TGTGCCAGCAGCCACGGACCAGGACAGACTTACGAGCAGTACTTC.

This rearrangement joins TRBV5-6 to TRBJ2-5, with 9 nucleotides matching TRBD1. J gave up 1 base and V 1 base, and 5 bases lay outside the gene matches. CDR3 size: 16 residues. Germline CDR1 SGHDT, CDR2 YYEEEE. CDR3 nucleotide sequence: TGTGCCAGCAGCTTGCGGACAGGGGCGACCCAAGAGACCCAGTACTTC. Protein: CASSLRTGATQETQYF. Based on the CDR3 plus reference TRBV5-6 and TRBJ2-5, the full variable domain is DAGVTQSPTHLIKTRGQQVTLRCSPKSGHDTVSWYQQALGQGPQFIFQYYEEEERQRGNFPDRFSGHQFPNYSSELNVNALLLGDSALYLCASSLRTGATQETQYFGPGTRLLVL.

The genes are TRBV6-5 and TRBJ1-2, with 8 positions matching TRBD1. Germline V CDR1 and CDR2: MNHEY, SVGAGI. The CDR3 has 14 residues. The junction had 8 bases not matched to a gene; V was cut back by 3 bases and J by 8 bases. For the CDR3, the DNA is TGTGCCAGCAGTTATGGTCAGGGGGCGCGGGGCTACACCTTC. It yields the protein CASSYGQGARGYTF.

The rearrangement joins TRBV30 to TRBJ2-1; 12 bases line up with TRBD2. The CDR3 contains 16 residues. From germline, CDR1 is GTSNPN and CDR2 SVGIG (reference sequence). Germline trimming cut 3 bases from V and 4 bases from J; bases unmatched to any gene: 7. The CDR3 here is CAWSPTLAGGYNEQFF. CDR3 DNA: TGTGCCTGGAGCCCGACTCTAGCGGGAGGGTACAATGAGCAGTTCTTC.

The V call is TRBV27, the J call TRBJ2-1; the D gene is possibly TRBD1 (5 bases). This CDR3 has 15 residues. Germline V gene lookup returns CDR1 MNHEY and CDR2 SMNVEV (reference sequence). V shed 4 bases and J shed 0 bases, with 10 bases lying between them. The CDR3 coding sequence is TGTGCCAGCAGTTCCGACAGTTACTCCTACAATGAGCAGTTCTTC. Translated, it gives CASSSDSYSYNEQFF.

This clone came up once. The V call is TRBV2, the J call TRBJ2-5, with D uncertain. The J call is in doubt because the DNA end fits TRBJ2-7 better. Per the germline V gene, CDR1 is SNHLY and CDR2 is FYNNEI. The CDR3 runs to 13 residues. CDR3 nucleotides: TGTGCCAGCAACATTAATGTGGGCTACGAGCAGTACTTC. Amino acids: CASNINVGYEQYF.

The rearrangement uses TRBV6-1 and TRBJ2-7; tentative D call: TRBD1 (5 bases). Germline V lookup: CDR1 MNHNS, CDR2 SASEGT. The CDR3 sequence is 12 residues long. Deletions cut 7 bases from V and 2 bases from J, with 9 bases between. The CDR3 sequence is CASKAGTYEQYF. As DNA, the CDR3 is TGTGCCAGCAAGGCAGGGACCTACGAGCAGTACTTC.

This chain joins TRBV6-6 and TRBJ2-7; TRBD2 matches 9 bases. The germline gives CDR1 MNHNY, CDR2 SVGAGI (reference sequence). CDR3 length: 15 amino acids. V gave up 2 bases and J gave up 6 bases; unmatched junction bases: 8. The CDR3 sequence is CASSYLTGLACEQYF. The CDR3 bases are TGTGCCAGCAGTTACCTGACAGGACTAGCGTGCGAGCAGTACTTC.

The V call is TRBV7-2, the J call TRBJ1-2, with 7 bases fitting TRBD1. Germline assignment: CDR1 SGHTA and CDR2 FQGNSA. J gave up 7 bases and V 5 bases, and 7 bases lay outside the gene matches. This CDR3 is 13 amino acids long. DNA of the CDR3: TGTGCCAGCAGCCGAGACAGGGAACTTGGCTACACCTTC. It yields the protein CASSRDRELGYTF.

The chain has TRBV13 and TRBJ2-1, with TRBD1 matching over 11 bases. The germline CDR1 and CDR2 sequences are PRHDT and FYEKMQ (reference sequence). This CDR3 comprises 15 residues. The trim removed 3 bases at V and 8 bases at J, leaving 6 bases unmatched. The CDR3 DNA reads TGTGCCAGCAGCTTCCGGGACAGGGGGATATATGAGCAGTTCTTC. As protein: CASSFRDRGIYEQFF.

In its sample, this clone was seen once. This chain joins TRBV27 and TRBJ1-1, with D perhaps TRBD1 (6 bases). Germline V CDR1 and CDR2: MNHEY, SMNVEV (reference sequence). The V end was cut by 2 bases, the J end by 0 bases, with 19 bases between. This CDR3 has 18 residues. Written as DNA, the CDR3 is TGTGCCAGCAGTTTAAGGACAGAGCCCTTCCCCTTGAACACTGAAGCTTTCTTT. Its translation: CASSLRTEPFPLNTEAFF.

This sequence joins TRBV11-2 and TRBJ2-7; 9 nucleotides align to TRBD2. The CDR3 has 17 residues. Trimming took 1 base from V and 0 from J; bases not matched to a gene: 7. Germline V gene sequence: CDR1 SGHAT, CDR2 FQNNGV. Here the CDR3 DNA reads TGTGCCAGCAGCTTAGTTGTGCTAGCGGGGAGCTCCTACGAGCAGTACTTC. It encodes CASSLVVLAGSSYEQYF.

The J gene is TRBJ2-7, the V gene TRBV18; D is unresolved. In germline, CDR1 is KGHSH, CDR2 LQKENI. Trimming removed 1 base from V and 3 bases from J, with 13 bases in between. CDR3 length equals 15 residues. This CDR3 reads CASSPLSRSIYEQYF. CDR3 DNA: TGTGCCAGCTCACCACTGTCCAGGTCCATCTACGAGCAGTACTTC.

This chain joins TRBV6-5 and TRBJ2-5, with no clear D. The DNA end favors TRBJ2-7, so the J call may be wrong. The germline gives CDR1 MNHEY, CDR2 SVGAGI. The CDR3 length is 14 residues. CDR3 protein: CASSYPTASYEQYF. The CDR3, as DNA: TGTGCCAGCAGTTACCCTACAGCCTCCTACGAGCAGTACTTC.

This chain connects TRBV27 to TRBJ1-2; tentative D call: TRBD1 (5 bases). V lost 5 bases to trimming and J lost 8 bases, with 15 bases between them. Looked up from germline, CDR1 is MNHEY and CDR2 is SMNVEV (reference sequence). The CDR3 spans 13 residues. The CDR3 spells CASSRRVWGGYTF. The DNA of the CDR3 is TGTGCCAGCAGTCGCAGGGTCTGGGGCGGCTACACCTTC.

V is TRBV2 and J is TRBJ2-1, with 8 bases that match TRBD2. Germline CDR1 is SNHLY and CDR2 is FYNNEI. This CDR3 has 10 amino acids. V lost 7 bases and J lost 12; bases outside the gene matches: 2. The CDR3 bases are TGTGCCAGCAAGCGGGGGTGGCAGTTCTTC. Its protein is CASKRGWQFF.

The genes are TRBV6-1 and TRBJ1-2, with D possibly being TRBD1 (5 bases). The germline V and J ends were trimmed by 7 bases and 7 bases, with 19 bases remaining between them. Germline CDR1 reads MNHNS; CDR2 reads SASEGT. The CDR3 has 14 amino acids. The CDR3 reads CASTPGRTPGGYTF. In DNA, the CDR3 is TGTGCCAGCACCCCAGGGCGAACTCCTGGTGGCTACACCTTC.

The chain couples TRBV19 to TRBJ1-5, with D maybe TRBD1 (6 bases). Trimming stripped 10 bases from V and 5 bases from J, with 18 bases between. The length of the CDR3 is 14 residues. CDR1 and CDR2 (germline): LNHDA, SQIVND (reference sequence). This CDR3 is CATTPQGGDQPQHF. The CDR3 nucleotides read TGTGCCACCACCCCACAGGGAGGGGATCAGCCCCAGCATTTT.

This clone was recorded once. The chain has TRBV6-5 and TRBJ1-4; the match to TRBD1 covers 7 bases. V shed 0 bases and J 12 bases; nucleotides not matched to a gene: 7. Germline V gene sequence: CDR1 MNHEY, CDR2 SVGAGI. The CDR3 has 14 residues. The CDR3 bases are TGTGCCAGCAGTTACTCGAGCAGGGGGAAAGAACTGTTTTTT. Its protein product is CASSYSSRGKELFF.

The chain recombines TRBV5-8 with TRBJ1-5; D is possibly TRBD1 (6 bases). V was cut by 5 bases and J by 5 bases, with 14 bases left in between. The CDR3 runs 14 residues. The germline gives CDR1 SGHTS, CDR2 YDEGEE. CDR3 in amino acids: CASRDTRGYQPQHF. CDR3 DNA: TGTGCCAGCAGGGACACCAGGGGCTATCAGCCCCAGCATTTT.

CDR3 in amino acids: CASSLAGYEQFF. In nucleotides, the CDR3 is TGTGCCAGCAGCTTGGCGGGGTATGAGCAGTTCTTC. The rearrangement links TRBV5-6 to TRBJ2-1; tentatively, D is TRBD2 (5 bases). The germline V gene has CDR1 SGHDT and CDR2 YYEEEE. This CDR3 comprises 12 residues. V was shortened by 0 bases and J by 8 bases, with 6 bases between the two germline ends.